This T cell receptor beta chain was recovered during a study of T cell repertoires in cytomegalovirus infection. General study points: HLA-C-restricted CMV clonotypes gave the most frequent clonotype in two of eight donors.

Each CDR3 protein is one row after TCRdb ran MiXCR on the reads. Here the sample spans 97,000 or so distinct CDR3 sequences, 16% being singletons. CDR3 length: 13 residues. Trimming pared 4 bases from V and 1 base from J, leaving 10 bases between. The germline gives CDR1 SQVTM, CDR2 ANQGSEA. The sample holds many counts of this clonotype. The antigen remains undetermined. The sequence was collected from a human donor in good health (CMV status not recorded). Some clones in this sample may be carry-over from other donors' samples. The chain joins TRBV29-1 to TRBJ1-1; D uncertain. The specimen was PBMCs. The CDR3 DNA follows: TGCAGCGTTGCAGTGGGAGGGAACACTGAAGCTTTCTTT. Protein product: CSVAVGGNTEAFF. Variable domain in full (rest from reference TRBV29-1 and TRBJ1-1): SAVISQKPSRDICQRGTSLTIQCQVDSQVTMMFWYRQQPGQSLTLIATANQGSEATYESGFVIDKFPISRPNLTFSTLTVSNMSPEDSSIYLCSVAVGGNTEAFFGQGTRLTVV.